One and the same sample provided the 20 T cell receptor beta chains below, sequenced in a study of T-cell reconstitution after alpha-beta-depleted transplantation in children. Researchers prepared the TCRbeta library using unique molecular identifiers, the study reports. TCRdb reanalysed the PCR reads using MiXCR and keeps one entry per CDR3 protein. The data contain roughly 400,000 distinct CDR3 sequences, over 20% of them singletons. Sequenced here: PBMCs from the stem cell graft donor, sampled from the stem cell graft. The receptors shown here come from a human donor who donated a stem cell graft to a child with acute myeloid leukemia.

This clonotype was seen many times. V usage is TRBV12-3 or TRBV12-4 and J usage is TRBJ1-5; D might be TRBD1 (5 bases). V dropped 3 bases and J dropped 7 bases, with 13 bases sitting between them. CDR3 length equals 14 residues. For the CDR3, the DNA is TGTGCCAGCAGTTTGGCTTCGGGGCAACAGCCCCAGCATTTT. Protein: CASSLASGQQPQHF.

The rearrangement joins TRBV12-3 or TRBV12-4 to TRBJ1-4; D is unresolved. V was clipped by 0 bases and J by 0 bases, with 2 bases between them. This CDR3 has 14 amino acids. CDR3 in DNA: TGTGCCAGCAGTTTAGCCGCAACTAATGAAAAACTGTTTTTT. This gives the protein CASSLAATNEKLFF.

This clonotype has more than one count but fewer than ten. This chain uses TRBV18 with TRBJ2-5; D remains unclear. V gave up 6 bases and J gave up 2 bases, with 31 bases separating them. Germline V gene sequence: CDR1 KGHSH, CDR2 LQKENI. The CDR3 length is 20 residues. Here the CDR3 DNA reads TGTGCCAGCTCTCTCCGAAGGCCTCGGGTTAGCTATGGGTATCAAGAGACCCAGTACTTC. Encoded protein: CASSLRRPRVSYGYQETQYF.

This clonotype occurred a few times. The chain couples TRBV10-3 to TRBJ2-7, with a tentative D call TRBD1 (6 bases). V dropped 3 bases and J dropped 0 bases, with 18 bases sitting between them. CDR1 and CDR2 from the germline V gene are ENHRY and SYGVKD. The CDR3 has 17 amino acids. The CDR3 here is CAISDLVGDKSSYEQYF. The CDR3 nucleotides read TGTGCCATCAGTGACCTCGTCGGGGACAAAAGCTCCTACGAGCAGTACTTC.

This sequence joins TRBV5-1 and TRBJ1-1; 7 bases are a match to TRBD1. The CDR3 loop spans 15 amino acids. Germline values: CDR1 SGHRS, CDR2 YFSETQ. V lost 4 bases and J lost 0; bases outside the gene matches: 6. The CDR3 sequence: CASSAMGQLNTEAFF. CDR3 in DNA: TGCGCCAGCAGCGCCATGGGACAGCTGAACACTGAAGCTTTCTTT.

This rearrangement joins TRBV10-3 to TRBJ2-3, with 7 bases lining up with TRBD2. Looked up from germline, CDR1 is ENHRY and CDR2 is SYGVKD. J gave up 3 bases and V 5 bases, and 17 bases lay outside the gene matches. The CDR3 runs to 18 residues. The CDR3 coding sequence is TGTGCCATCAGTTCCCCCGGCGGGGCGGGAGCTTTTACAGATACGCAGTATTTT. It specifies CAISSPGGAGAFTDTQYF.

This clonotype was observed many times. The rearrangement uses TRBV27 and TRBJ2-7; 8 bases match TRBD1. V dropped 6 bases and J dropped 6; count of bases not matched to a gene: 7. In germline, CDR1 is MNHEY, CDR2 SMNVEV (reference sequence). The CDR3 consists of 13 residues. Here the CDR3 reads CASSRIDRGEQYF. DNA for the CDR3: TGTGCCAGCAGCCGTATCGACAGGGGCGAGCAGTACTTC.

This clonotype was seen only a few times. The chain uses TRBV6-5 and TRBJ1-2; no clear D. The CDR3 sequence is 13 residues long. Trimming took 2 bases from V and 4 from J, leaving 8 bases between them. CDR1 is MNHEY, CDR2 SVGAGI, per germline. This CDR3 reads CASSYPGFYGYTF. Written as DNA, the CDR3 is TGTGCCAGCAGTTACCCGGGATTCTATGGCTACACCTTC.

The chain employs TRBV10-3 and TRBJ1-1; 8 nucleotides match TRBD1. V trimming: 4 bases; J trimming: 3 bases; junction bases outside the gene matches: 1. Germline CDR1 and CDR2: ENHRY and SYGVKD. The length of the CDR3 is 13 residues. The CDR3 DNA is TGTGCCATCAGTGGACAGGGGTACACTGAAGCTTTCTTT. Translated, it gives CAISGQGYTEAFF.

The chain is built from TRBV7-2 and TRBJ2-2; D is perhaps TRBD2 (6 bases). Germline V CDR1 and CDR2: SGHTA, FQGNSA. The CDR3 loop spans 16 amino acids. V shed 5 bases and J shed 0 bases, with 13 bases lying between them. The DNA of the CDR3 is TGTGCCAGCAGCCGGGACTCGGGATCGAACACCGGGGAGCTGTTTTTT. This sequence encodes CASSRDSGSNTGELFF.

The table lists this clonotype with many counts. The chain carries TRBV28 and TRBJ2-7; D possibly corresponds to TRBD2 (5 bases). The germline V gene encodes CDR1 MDHEN and CDR2 SYDVKM. The germline V and J ends were trimmed by 4 bases and 3 bases, with 19 bases remaining between them. This CDR3 is 16 amino acids long. CDR3 residues: CASSSRIAPTFYEQYF. DNA for the CDR3: TGTGCCAGCAGTTCCAGAATAGCGCCTACCTTCTACGAGCAGTACTTC.

CDR3 nucleotides: TGTGCCAGCAGCCCCGGTGGGACAAAAGATAATACGCAGTATTTT. Its translation: CASSPGGTKDNTQYF. The chain has TRBV6-2 or TRBV6-3 and TRBJ2-3; TRBD1 is a possible D gene (6 bases). With 6 bases removed from V and 7 bases from J, the gap between germline ends came to 20 bases. Germline CDR1 is MNHEY and CDR2 is SVGEGT. This CDR3 is 15 amino acids long.

This clonotype was seen more than once but under ten times. The chain uses TRBV27 and TRBJ2-7; D is undetermined. This CDR3 is built from 13 residues. V was clipped by 3 bases and J by 1 base, with 7 bases between them. CDR1 is MNHEY and CDR2 is SMNVEV in the germline V gene (reference sequence). The CDR3 DNA reads as TGTGCCAGCAGTTTTGCGGATTCCTACGAGCAGTACTTC. This translates into CASSFADSYEQYF.

This clonotype was detected many times. The chain employs TRBV20-1 and TRBJ1-3; D may be TRBD1 (5 bases). There are 15 residues in the CDR3. V lost 6 bases and J 4 bases, leaving 19 bases between the germline ends. Germline-derived CDR1 and CDR2 are DFQATT and SNEGSKA (reference sequence). The CDR3 bases are TGCAGTGCCCTCGCCGTTGGGGGAAGAGGAAACACCATATATTTT. Protein: CSALAVGGRGNTIYF.

The V and J genes are TRBV20-1 and TRBJ2-7, with TRBD1 matching over 11 bases. Germline V CDR1 and CDR2: DFQATT, SNEGSKA (reference sequence). The CDR3 has 16 residues. V lost 0 bases to trimming and J lost 3 bases; unmatched junction nucleotides: 7. The CDR3: CSARDTGTGGNYEQYF. CDR3 sequence (DNA): TGCAGTGCTAGAGATACCGGGACAGGGGGAAACTACGAGCAGTACTTC.

The chain has TRBV3-1 and TRBJ2-7, with D perhaps TRBD1 (6 bases). The CDR3 totals 16 residues. Germline CDR1 is LGHDT and CDR2 is YNNKEL (reference sequence). V was trimmed by 0 bases and J by 0 bases, leaving 12 bases between them. The CDR3 loop is CASSQETTGSSYEQYF. The CDR3 DNA reads TGTGCCAGCAGCCAAGAGACGACAGGAAGCTCCTACGAGCAGTACTTC.

This clonotype was seen only a few times. V is TRBV5-6 and J is TRBJ2-1; 10 bases are a match to TRBD2. Looked up from germline, CDR1 is SGHDT and CDR2 is YYEEEE. The CDR3 loop spans 14 amino acids. J was trimmed by 8 bases and V by 2 bases; bases with no gene match: 4. CDR3 residues: CASSFPSGSHEQFF. CDR3 DNA: TGTGCCAGCAGCTTTCCTAGCGGGAGCCATGAGCAGTTCTTC.

This clonotype was seen a few times. The chain has TRBV29-1 and TRBJ2-5; D possibly corresponds to TRBD2 (6 bases). The CDR3 has 14 amino acids. Germline V CDR1 and CDR2: SQVTM, ANQGSEA. V was cut by 1 base and J by 5 bases, with 14 bases left in between. The CDR3 sequence is CSVEGDTGLETQYF. As DNA, the CDR3 is TGCAGCGTTGAAGGAGACACGGGACTGGAGACCCAGTACTTC.

A few counts support this clonotype. This chain links TRBV7-2 with TRBJ2-3, with 7 bases aligning to TRBD1. The CDR3 is 15 amino acids. The germline CDR1 and CDR2 sequences are SGHTA and FQGNSA. V lost 3 bases and J lost 4; bases outside the gene matches: 7. CDR3 nucleotide sequence: TGTGCCAGCAGCTTCCTCGGACAGGTCGCAGATACGCAGTATTTT. Protein: CASSFLGQVADTQYF.

The chain combines TRBV27 with TRBJ2-7, with 8 bases lining up with TRBD1. Germline values: CDR1 MNHEY, CDR2 SMNVEV (reference sequence). V lost 5 bases and J lost 5; bases outside the gene matches: 11. This CDR3 spans 15 amino acids. The CDR3: CASSPQDRDGNEQYF. The CDR3, as DNA: TGTGCCAGCAGTCCCCAGGACAGGGACGGCAACGAGCAGTACTTC.